The rows below give T cell receptor beta chains drawn from one sample of a study of T cells in Graves' hyperthyroidism and ophthalmopathy. Using its own MiXCR run on the multiplex PCR reads, TCRdb lists one record per CDR3 protein. The sample includes fewer than 450,000 distinct CDR3 sequences, approximately 18% of them seen just once. The sequencing sample was made of blood. All receptors come from a woman aged 25-40 years with Graves' hyperthyroidism that later progressed to Graves' ophthalmopathy. The CDR3 runs from the conserved cysteine through the conserved F or W. Each record gives: V gene, D gene, clone size, J gene, CDR3 protein, CDR3 DNA. D genes are given only for firm matches. Some rows mark clone size as missing; the rest say once, few, many or name a class of expanded clone.

v_gene: TRBV9; d_gene: .; abundance: many; j_gene: TRBJ2-1; CDR3aa: CASSVGSTLYNEQFF; CDR3nt: TGTGCCAGCAGCGTAGGGTCGACATTGTACAATGAGCAGTTCTTC
v_gene: TRBV10-2; d_gene: .; abundance: .; j_gene: TRBJ2-2; CDR3aa: CASRGTNTNTGELFF; CDR3nt: TGCGCCAGCAGGGGGACGAATACGAACACCGGGGAGCTGTTTTTT
v_gene: TRBV2; d_gene: TRBD2; abundance: many; j_gene: TRBJ2-1; CDR3aa: CASIRLAGGYNEQFF; CDR3nt: TGTGCCAGCATAAGACTAGCGGGAGGATACAATGAGCAGTTCTTC
v_gene: TRBV6-5; d_gene: .; abundance: many; j_gene: TRBJ1-1; CDR3aa: CASSYSIVGREAFF; CDR3nt: TGTGCCAGCAGTTACTCGATAGTAGGTCGTGAAGCTTTCTTT
v_gene: TRBV5-1; d_gene: .; abundance: many; j_gene: TRBJ2-1; CDR3aa: CASSTRDPSVNEQFF; CDR3nt: TGCGCCAGCAGCACGCGGGACCCCTCGGTCAATGAGCAGTTCTTC
v_gene: TRBV7-9; d_gene: .; abundance: .; j_gene: TRBJ2-3; CDR3aa: CASSLGAGLHSDTQYF; CDR3nt: TGTGCCAGCAGCTTAGGGGCTGGCCTCCACTCAGATACGCAGTATTTT
v_gene: TRBV28; d_gene: TRBD1; abundance: many; j_gene: TRBJ1-6; CDR3aa: CASTLTGVASPLHF; CDR3nt: TGTGCCAGCACCTTAACAGGGGTTGCTTCACCCCTCCACTTT
v_gene: TRBV19; d_gene: .; abundance: many; j_gene: TRBJ2-1; CDR3aa: CASSISLNNEQFF; CDR3nt: TGTGCCAGTAGTATTTCGCTCAACAATGAGCAGTTCTTC
v_gene: TRBV4-1; d_gene: TRBD2; abundance: .; j_gene: TRBJ2-3; CDR3aa: CASSQVKRSGSNTDTQYF; CDR3nt: TGCGCCAGCAGCCAAGTCAAGCGGAGCGGGAGTAACACAGATACGCAGTATTTT
v_gene: TRBV6-5; d_gene: .; abundance: many; j_gene: TRBJ2-5; CDR3aa: CASSYSGWETQYF; CDR3nt: TGTGCCAGCAGTTACTCAGGGTGGGAGACCCAGTACTTC
v_gene: TRBV7-2; d_gene: TRBD2; abundance: many; j_gene: TRBJ2-7; CDR3aa: CASSLESGGDYEQYF; CDR3nt: TGTGCCAGCAGCTTAGAGTCGGGGGGAGACTACGAGCAGTACTTC
v_gene: TRBV3-1; d_gene: .; abundance: .; j_gene: TRBJ1-1; CDR3aa: CASSHGGNTEAFF; CDR3nt: TGTGCCAGCAGCCATGGGGGTAACACTGAAGCTTTCTTT